These T cell receptor beta chains were read from a single sample in a study of T cell repertoires in cytomegalovirus infection. Using its own MiXCR run on the reads, TCRdb lists one record per CDR3 protein. The repertoire consists of approximately 50,000 distinct CDR3 sequences, with less than 20% occurring once and the leading ten covering 80%. These TCRs are of unknown antigen specificity. Sequenced here: CD8+ T cells from cultured PBMCs, sampled from culture after CMV antigen stimulation. These TCRs come from a human donor in good health (CMV status not recorded). Some clones in this sample may be carry-over from other donors' samples. Both conserved end residues are part of each CDR3. A D gene is named only where the DNA matches it firmly. Some rows mark clone size as missing; the rest say once, few, many or name a class of expanded clone.

length | J | V | size | D | CDR3 | DNA
15 | TRBJ2-1 | TRBV6-4 | . | . | CASSDPQPLYNEQFF | TGTGCCAGCAGTGACCCCCAACCGCTTTACAATGAGCAGTTCTTC
15 | TRBJ2-3 | TRBV7-9 | many | . | CASSLAGSTTDTQYF | TGTGCCAGCAGCTTAGCCGGATCCACCACAGATACGCAGTATTTT
14 | TRBJ2-1 | TRBV7-9 | few | . | CASSPWANGNEQFF | TGTGCCAGCAGCCCCTGGGCCAACGGGAATGAGCAGTTCTTC
15 | TRBJ1-2 | TRBV6-1 | few | . | CASSEALPEVYGYTF | TGTGCCAGCAGTGAAGCGCTGCCAGAAGTCTATGGCTACACCTTC
13 | TRBJ2-1 | TRBV15 | few | . | CATRTARASEQFF | TGTGCCACCAGGACAGCCAGGGCATCTGAGCAGTTCTTC
14 | TRBJ1-1 | TRBV12-3/TRBV12-4 | few | TRBD1 | CASSLEGTGTEAFF | TGTGCCAGCAGTTTAGAGGGGACAGGGACTGAAGCTTTCTTT
16 | TRBJ2-5 | TRBV7-6 | . | . | CASSLITLGAQETQYF | TGTGCCAGCAGCTTAATAACGTTGGGGGCTCAAGAGACCCAGTACTTC
16 | TRBJ1-2 | TRBV29-1 | few | . | CSVEDSFPGDNYGYTF | TGCAGCGTTGAAGATTCGTTTCCAGGGGATAACTATGGCTACACCTTC
18 | TRBJ2-2 | TRBV28 | many | TRBD2 | CASSFPTSGTSNTGELFF | TGTGCCAGCAGTTTCCCCACCTCCGGGACTAGCAACACCGGGGAGCTGTTTTTT
12 | TRBJ2-1 | TRBV4-3 | few | . | CASSRSPNEQFF | TGCGCCAGCAGTCGAAGCCCCAATGAGCAGTTCTTC
18 | TRBJ2-3 | TRBV27 | few | TRBD1 | CASSSRDRGLYGTDTQYF | TGTGCCAGCAGTTCCCGTGACAGGGGTCTGTATGGCACAGATACGCAGTATTTT
16 | TRBJ1-1 | TRBV12-3/TRBV12-4 | few | . | CASSLRRGSSNTEAFF | TGTGCCAGCAGTTTACGCAGGGGTAGTAGTAACACTGAAGCTTTCTTT
13 | TRBJ2-7 | TRBV27 | few | TRBD2 | CASSLTSGYEQYF | TGTGCCAGCAGTTTAACTAGCGGGTACGAGCAGTACTTC
15 | TRBJ2-7 | TRBV6-5 | . | TRBD1 | CASSFGQVRPYEQYF | TGTGCCAGCAGTTTTGGACAGGTCCGGCCCTACGAGCAGTACTTC
16 | TRBJ1-3 | TRBV5-1 | few | TRBD1 | CASSLAGAGGGNTIYF | TGCGCCAGCAGCTTGGCCGGAGCAGGGGGTGGAAACACCATATATTTT
18 | TRBJ2-3 | TRBV7-8 | . | . | CASTALGSNAGLTDTQYF | TGTGCCAGCACCGCTTTAGGCTCTAACGCGGGGCTCACAGATACGCAGTATTTT
12 | TRBJ1-2 | TRBV6-5 | . | . | CARSLVGDGYTF | TGTGCCCGCAGTTTAGTCGGAGATGGCTACACCTTC
14 | TRBJ1-5 | TRBV7-8 | many | TRBD1 | CASSEQGAIQPQHF | TGTGCCAGCAGCGAACAGGGGGCAATCCAGCCCCAGCATTTT
16 | TRBJ1-6 | TRBV28 | . | TRBD1 | CASSHDRDRVNSPLHF | TGTGCCAGCAGTCACGACCGGGACAGAGTTAATTCACCCCTCCACTTT
11 | TRBJ1-3 | TRBV7-6 | . | . | CASRAGNTIYF | TGTGCCAGCAGGGCTGGAAACACCATATATTTT
19 | TRBJ2-1 | TRBV7-9 | few | TRBD2 | CASSSWRGLAGGSYNEQFF | TGTGCCAGCAGCTCATGGCGAGGGCTAGCGGGGGGATCCTACAATGAGCAGTTCTTC
14 | TRBJ1-1 | TRBV12-3/TRBV12-4 | few | . | CASSFSPDFTEAFF | TGTGCCAGCAGTTTTTCTCCTGACTTCACTGAAGCTTTCTTT
13 | TRBJ2-7 | TRBV20-1 | . | . | CSAPAGGGYEQYF | TGCAGTGCCCCGGCAGGTGGGGGCTACGAGCAGTACTTC
12 | TRBJ2-5 | TRBV7-2 | many | . | CASSPTVETQYF | TGTGCCAGCAGCCCTACTGTGGAGACCCAGTACTTC
12 | TRBJ1-1 | TRBV12-3/TRBV12-4 | few | TRBD1 | CASRGTGEDAFF | TGTGCCAGCAGGGGGACAGGGGAGGATGCTTTCTTT
15 | TRBJ1-6 | TRBV7-8 | . | . | CASSLSQTPNSPLHF | TGTGCCAGCAGCTTATCTCAGACACCAAATTCACCCCTCCACTTT
16 | TRBJ1-5 | TRBV27 | . | . | CASRVTGPAVNQPQHF | TGTGCCAGCAGGGTTACAGGCCCCGCGGTTAATCAGCCCCAGCATTTT
13 | TRBJ2-5 | TRBV29-1 | . | . | CSVPKEIQETQYF | TGCAGCGTCCCTAAGGAAATACAAGAGACCCAGTACTTC
16 | TRBJ2-5 | TRBV7-2 | . | TRBD1 | CASSLRTGIYEETQYF | TGTGCCAGCAGCTTAAGGACAGGGATTTATGAAGAGACCCAGTACTTC
13 | TRBJ1-1 | TRBV12-3/TRBV12-4 | few | . | CASSLPGVSEAFF | TGTGCCAGCAGTTTACCAGGGGTGAGTGAAGCTTTCTTT
16 | TRBJ1-2 | TRBV6-2/TRBV6-3 | . | . | CASSYLPGRASYGYTF | TGTGCCAGCAGTTACCTTCCGGGGAGGGCATCCTATGGCTACACCTTC
14 | TRBJ1-5 | TRBV7-6 | . | . | CASSSAGTAKPQHF | TGTGCCAGCAGCTCCGCCGGGACCGCCAAGCCCCAGCATTTT
15 | TRBJ1-1 | TRBV7-9 | . | . | CASSLATGLNTEAFF | TGTGCCAGCAGCTTAGCTACAGGGTTGAACACTGAAGCTTTCTTT
14 | TRBJ1-1 | TRBV12-3/TRBV12-4 | . | . | CASSLGWENTEAFF | TGTGCCAGCAGTTTAGGATGGGAAAACACTGAAGCTTTCTTT
15 | TRBJ2-3 | TRBV7-2 | few | TRBD1 | CASSSGQGLTDTQYF | TGTGCCAGCAGCTCGGGACAGGGCCTCACAGATACGCAGTATTTT
19 | TRBJ1-4 | TRBV7-2 | . | . | CASSYGQTSFGRANEKLFF | TGTGCCAGCAGCTACGGACAGACCTCCTTTGGTAGGGCTAATGAAAAACTGTTTTTT
15 | TRBJ1-5 | TRBV12-3/TRBV12-4 | . | . | CASSPGGFQNQPQHF | TGTGCCAGCAGTCCGGGGGGTTTCCAGAATCAGCCCCAGCATTTT
16 | TRBJ2-3 | TRBV30 | once | . | CAWSSGTGSSTDTQYF | TGTGCCTGGAGTTCAGGGACCGGTTCGAGCACAGATACGCAGTATTTT
14 | TRBJ2-5 | TRBV7-6 | few | . | CASSLSGTSETQYF | TGTGCCAGCAGCTTATCAGGGACTTCGGAGACCCAGTACTTC
14 | TRBJ1-1 | TRBV25-1 | few | TRBD1 | CASTKGGQDTEAFF | TGTGCCAGCACGAAGGGGGGACAGGACACTGAAGCTTTCTTT
14 | TRBJ1-1 | TRBV19 | . | . | CASSIDVGFTEAFF | TGTGCCAGTAGTATAGATGTGGGTTTCACTGAAGCTTTCTTT
16 | TRBJ1-5 | TRBV7-9 | . | TRBD1 | CASSFSGQVIHQPQHF | TGTGCCAGCAGCTTTTCTGGACAGGTGATCCATCAGCCCCAGCATTTT
16 | TRBJ2-7 | TRBV4-3 | . | TRBD1 | CASSQDGGTGRYEQYF | TGCGCCAGCAGCCAAGATGGGGGGACAGGACGCTACGAGCAGTACTTC
17 | TRBJ2-1 | TRBV6-4 | many | TRBD2 | CASSDGGSGGSYNEQFF | TGTGCCAGCAGTGACGGGGGCAGCGGGGGATCCTACAATGAGCAGTTCTTC
17 | TRBJ2-1 | TRBV19 | . | TRBD1 | CASSIDLSGQGFNEQFF | TGTGCCAGTAGTATAGATCTATCAGGACAGGGGTTTAATGAGCAGTTCTTC
12 | TRBJ1-5 | TRBV28 | . | TRBD1 | CASADRGQPQHF | TGTGCCAGCGCAGACAGGGGTCAGCCCCAGCATTTT
13 | TRBJ2-7 | TRBV6-2/TRBV6-3 | . | . | CARSLLGTHEQYF | TGTGCCCGCAGTCTCCTGGGGACCCACGAGCAGTACTTC
13 | TRBJ1-5 | TRBV6-5 | . | . | CASSPNGYQPQHF | TGTGCCAGCAGTCCGAACGGGTATCAGCCCCAGCATTTT